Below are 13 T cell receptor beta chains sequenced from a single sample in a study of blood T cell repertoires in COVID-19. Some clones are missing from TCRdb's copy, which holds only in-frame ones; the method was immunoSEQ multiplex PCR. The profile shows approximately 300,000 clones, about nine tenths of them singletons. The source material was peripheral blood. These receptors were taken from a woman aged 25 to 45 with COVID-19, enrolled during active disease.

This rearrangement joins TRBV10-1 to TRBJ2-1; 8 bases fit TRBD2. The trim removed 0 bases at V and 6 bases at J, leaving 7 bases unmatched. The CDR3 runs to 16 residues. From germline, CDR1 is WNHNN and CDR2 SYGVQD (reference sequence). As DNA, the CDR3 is TGCGCCAGCAGTGAGTCGAGCGGGAGAACCCTCAATGAGCAGTTCTTC. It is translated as CASSESSGRTLNEQFF.

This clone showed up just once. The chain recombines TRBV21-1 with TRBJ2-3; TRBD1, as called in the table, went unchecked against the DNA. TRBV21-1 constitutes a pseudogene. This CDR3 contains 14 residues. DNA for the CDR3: TGTGCCAGCAAGGGGACAGGGGGCGCAGATACGCAGTATTTT. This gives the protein CASKGTGGADTQYF.

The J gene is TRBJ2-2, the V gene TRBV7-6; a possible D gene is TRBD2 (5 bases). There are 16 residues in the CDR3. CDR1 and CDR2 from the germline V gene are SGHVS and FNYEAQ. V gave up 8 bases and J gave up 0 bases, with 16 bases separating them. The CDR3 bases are TGTGCCAGCCGAGTACTAGGTCCCCCGAACACCGGGGAGCTGTTTTTT. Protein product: CASRVLGPPNTGELFF.

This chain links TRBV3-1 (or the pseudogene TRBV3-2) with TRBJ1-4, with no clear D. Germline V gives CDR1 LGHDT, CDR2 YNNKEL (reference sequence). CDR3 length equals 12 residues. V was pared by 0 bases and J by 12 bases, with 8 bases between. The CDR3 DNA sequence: TGTGCCAGCAGCCAAGAGACCGGGGAACTGTTTTTT. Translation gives CASSQETGELFF.

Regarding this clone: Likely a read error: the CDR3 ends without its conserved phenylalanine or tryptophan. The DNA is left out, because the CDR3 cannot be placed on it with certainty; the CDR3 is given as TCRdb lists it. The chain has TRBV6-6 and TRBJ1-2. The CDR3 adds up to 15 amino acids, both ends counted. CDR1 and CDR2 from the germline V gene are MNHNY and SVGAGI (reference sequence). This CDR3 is CASSYVGTQSGVESL.

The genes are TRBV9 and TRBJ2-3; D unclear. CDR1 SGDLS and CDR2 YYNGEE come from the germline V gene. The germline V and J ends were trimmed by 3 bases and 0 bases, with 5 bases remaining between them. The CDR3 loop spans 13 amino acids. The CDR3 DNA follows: TGTGCCAGCAGCGCCTTTAGCACAGATACGCAGTATTTT. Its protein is CASSAFSTDTQYF. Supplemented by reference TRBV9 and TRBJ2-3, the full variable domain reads DSGVTQTPKHLITATGQRVTLRCSPRSGDLSVYWYQQSLDQGLQFLIQYYNGEERAKGNILERFSAQQFPDLHSELNLSSLELGDSALYFCASSAFSTDTQYFGPGTRLTVL.

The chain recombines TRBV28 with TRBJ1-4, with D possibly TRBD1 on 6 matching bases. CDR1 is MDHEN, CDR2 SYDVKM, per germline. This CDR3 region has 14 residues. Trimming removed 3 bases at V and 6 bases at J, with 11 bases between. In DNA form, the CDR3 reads TGTGCCAGCAGTTTGGGGGGGCGTCATGAAAAACTGTTTTTT. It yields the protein CASSLGGRHEKLFF.

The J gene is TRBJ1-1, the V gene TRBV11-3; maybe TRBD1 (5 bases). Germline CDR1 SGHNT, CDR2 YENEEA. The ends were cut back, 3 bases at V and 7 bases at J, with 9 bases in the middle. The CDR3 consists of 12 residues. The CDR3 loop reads CASSFDSREAFF. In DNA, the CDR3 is TGTGCCAGCAGCTTCGACAGCCGTGAAGCTTTCTTT.

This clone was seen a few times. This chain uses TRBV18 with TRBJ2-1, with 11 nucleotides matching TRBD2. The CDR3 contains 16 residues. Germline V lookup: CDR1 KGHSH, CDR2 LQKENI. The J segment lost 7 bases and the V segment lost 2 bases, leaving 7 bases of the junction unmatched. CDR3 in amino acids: CASSPGSLAGVNEQFF. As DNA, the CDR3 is TGTGCCAGCTCACCAGGGTCACTAGCGGGAGTGAATGAGCAGTTCTTC.

CDR3: CASRNSRDTEAFF. The CDR3 DNA is TGTGCCAGCAGGAACAGCCGTGACACTGAAGCTTTCTTT. The chain links TRBV2 to TRBJ1-1, with D uncertain. CDR1 and CDR2 from the germline V gene are SNHLY and FYNNEI. The V and J ends lost 6 bases and 3 bases respectively, with 11 bases between them. CDR3 size: 13 residues.

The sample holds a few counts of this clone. CDR3 DNA sequence: TGTGCCAGCAGTATTGGGGGGTCCTACGAGCAGTACTTC. This codes for CASSIGGSYEQYF. V gene TRBV12-3 or TRBV12-4 combines with J gene TRBJ2-7, with a weak D call TRBD2 (6 bases). The CDR3 loop spans 13 amino acids. V was clipped by 5 bases and J by 1 base, with 9 bases between them.

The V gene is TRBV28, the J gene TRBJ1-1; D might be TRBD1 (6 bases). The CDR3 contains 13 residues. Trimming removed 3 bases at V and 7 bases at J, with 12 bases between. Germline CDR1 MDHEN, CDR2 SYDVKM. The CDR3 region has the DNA TGTGCCAGCAGTTTCGGGACACCCGATGAAGCTTTCTTT. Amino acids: CASSFGTPDEAFF.

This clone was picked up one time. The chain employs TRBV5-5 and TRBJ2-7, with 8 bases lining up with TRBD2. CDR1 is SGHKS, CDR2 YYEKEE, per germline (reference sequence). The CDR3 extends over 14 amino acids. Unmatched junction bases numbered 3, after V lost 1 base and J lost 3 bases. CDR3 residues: CASSLTGGNYEQYF. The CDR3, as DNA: TGTGCCAGCAGCTTGACGGGAGGGAACTACGAGCAGTACTTC.